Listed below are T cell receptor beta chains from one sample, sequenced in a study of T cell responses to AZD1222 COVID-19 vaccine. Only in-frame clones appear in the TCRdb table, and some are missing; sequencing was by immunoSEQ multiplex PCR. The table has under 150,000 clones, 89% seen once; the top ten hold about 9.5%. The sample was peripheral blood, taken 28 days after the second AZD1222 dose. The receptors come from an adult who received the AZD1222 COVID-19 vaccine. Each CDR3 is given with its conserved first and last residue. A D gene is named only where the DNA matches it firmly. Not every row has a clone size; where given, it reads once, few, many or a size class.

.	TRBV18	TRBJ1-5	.	CASSPPGAGGQPQHF	TGTGCCAGCTCACCACCAGGGGCCGGGGGGCAGCCCCAGCATTTT
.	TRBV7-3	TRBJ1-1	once	CASSRIEATEAFF	TGTGCCAGCAGCCGGATCGAGGCCACTGAAGCTTTCTTT
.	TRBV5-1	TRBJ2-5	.	CASSLVEGARQETQYF	TGCGCCAGCAGCTTGGTGGAGGGGGCAAGACAAGAGACCCAGTACTTC
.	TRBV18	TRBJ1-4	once	CASSPSQNEKLFF	TGTGCCAGCTCACCTTCCCAGAATGAAAAACTGTTTTTT
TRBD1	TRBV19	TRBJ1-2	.	CASRSHRDRRSGYTF	TGTGCCAGTCGTTCCCACCGGGACAGGAGGAGTGGCTACACCTTC
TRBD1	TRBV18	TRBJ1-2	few	CASSQGTGALSNYGYTF	TGTGCCAGCTCACAAGGGACAGGGGCCTTATCTAACTATGGCTACACCTTC
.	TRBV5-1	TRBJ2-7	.	CASSFSGDSYEQYF	TGCGCCAGCAGCTTCTCGGGGGATTCCTACGAGCAGTACTTC
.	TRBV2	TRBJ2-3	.	CASSGSLGAGDTQYF	TGTGCCAGCAGTGGGTCCCTGGGGGCGGGAGATACGCAGTATTTT
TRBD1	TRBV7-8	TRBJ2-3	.	CASSQRQGADTQYF	TGTGCCAGCAGCCAACGACAGGGGGCCGATACGCAGTATTTT
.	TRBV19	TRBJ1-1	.	CASSSTYTEAFF	TGTGCCAGTAGTTCCACTTACACTGAAGCTTTCTTT
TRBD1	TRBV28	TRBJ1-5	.	CATNSGGQAPQHF	TGTGCCACAAACTCAGGGGGCCAGGCGCCCCAGCATTTT
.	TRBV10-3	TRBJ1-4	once	CAIRDPSEKLFF	TGTGCCATCAGGGACCCGAGTGAAAAACTGTTTTTT
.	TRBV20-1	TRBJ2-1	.	CSASLTAVEQFF	TGCAGTGCTAGTCTGACTGCGGTCGAGCAGTTCTTC
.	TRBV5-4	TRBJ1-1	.	CASSFGQRNTEAFF	TGTGCCAGCAGCTTTGGACAGCGGAACACTGAAGCTTTCTTT
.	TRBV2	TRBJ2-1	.	CASNLGIYNEQFF	TGTGCCAGCAACCTAGGTATCTACAATGAGCAGTTCTTC
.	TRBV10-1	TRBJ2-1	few	CASSGAVNEQFF	TGCGCCAGCAGCGGAGCGGTAAATGAGCAGTTCTTC
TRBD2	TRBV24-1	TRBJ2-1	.	CATSDVSSGYEQFF	TGTGCCACCAGTGATGTCTCTAGCGGGTATGAGCAGTTCTTC
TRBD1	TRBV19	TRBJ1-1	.	CASRPGQGSTEAFF	TGTGCCAGTAGGCCGGGACAGGGGAGCACTGAAGCTTTCTTT
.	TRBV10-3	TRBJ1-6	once	CAIRGDYNSPLHF	TGTGCCATCCGGGGGGACTATAATTCACCCCTCCACTTT
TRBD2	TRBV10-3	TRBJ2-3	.	CAISESLAGGLGYTQYF	TGTGCCATCAGTGAGTCACTAGCGGGGGGGCTTGGATATACGCAGTATTTT
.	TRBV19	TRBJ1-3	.	CASRRTVDSGNTIYF	TGTGCCAGTAGACGGACAGTCGACTCTGGAAACACCATATATTTT
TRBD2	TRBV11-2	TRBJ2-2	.	CASSLDKRLAANTGELFF	TGTGCCAGCAGCTTAGATAAGAGACTAGCGGCGAACACCGGGGAGCTGTTTTTT
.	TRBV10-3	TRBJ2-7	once	CAISDPAGPIEQYF	TGTGCCATCAGTGACCCTGCTGGACCAATCGAGCAGTACTTC
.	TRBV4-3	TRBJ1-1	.	CASSPTGLGTEAFF	TGCGCCAGCAGCCCGACAGGCCTAGGCACTGAAGCTTTCTTT
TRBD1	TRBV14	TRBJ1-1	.	CASSQDTGALNTEAFF	TGTGCCAGCAGCCAAGACACAGGGGCCTTGAACACTGAAGCTTTCTTT
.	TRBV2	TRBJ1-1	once	CASRVDKSGTEAFF	TGTGCCAGCAGGGTTGACAAGTCTGGCACTGAAGCTTTCTTT
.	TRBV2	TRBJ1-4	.	CASSAQGRGTATNEKLFF	TGTGCCAGCAGTGCCCAGGGACGGGGGACTGCAACTAATGAAAAACTGTTTTTT
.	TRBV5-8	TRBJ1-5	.	CASSLLTVNQPQHF	TGTGCCAGCAGCTTGTTAACAGTTAATCAGCCCCAGCATTTT
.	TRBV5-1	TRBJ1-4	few	CASSLAQFNEKLFF	TGCGCCAGCAGCTTGGCACAGTTTAATGAAAAACTGTTTTTT
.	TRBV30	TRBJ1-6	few	CAWSVGFKSPLHF	TGTGCCTGGAGTGTCGGCTTCAAATCACCCCTCCACTTT
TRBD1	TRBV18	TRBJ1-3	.	CASSPSGTEFGGNTIYF	TGTGCCAGCTCACCGTCCGGGACAGAATTCGGAGGAAACACCATATATTTT
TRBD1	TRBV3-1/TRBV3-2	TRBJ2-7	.	CASSYTGTGGREQYF	TGTGCCAGCAGTTACACCGGGACAGGGGGTAGGGAGCAGTACTTC
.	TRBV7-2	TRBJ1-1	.	CASSRYQVEAEAFF	TGTGCCAGCAGCCGCTACCAGGTAGAGGCTGAAGCTTTCTTT
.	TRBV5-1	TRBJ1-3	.	CASSLAAGRSGNTIYF	TGCGCCAGCAGCTTGGCGGCGGGTCGGTCTGGAAACACCATATATTTT
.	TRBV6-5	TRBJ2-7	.	CASSYSLRGGYEQYF	TGTGCCAGCAGTTACTCCTTGCGGGGCGGCTACGAGCAGTACTTC
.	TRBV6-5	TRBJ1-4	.	CASSYGVREKLFF	TGTGCCAGCAGTTACGGGGTTCGGGAAAAACTGTTTTTT
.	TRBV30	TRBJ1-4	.	CAWSVREFWGEKLFF	TGTGCCTGGAGTGTAAGGGAATTTTGGGGTGAAAAACTGTTTTTT
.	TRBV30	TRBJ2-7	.	CAWRGQGTYEQYF	TGTGCCTGGAGAGGCCAGGGGACCTACGAGCAGTACTTC
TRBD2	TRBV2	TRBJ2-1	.	CAVKREPYNEQFF	TGTGCCGTAAAGCGGGAACCCTACAATGAGCAGTTCTTC
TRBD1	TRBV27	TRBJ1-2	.	CASRGQAGPYGYTF	TGTGCCAGCCGAGGACAGGCGGGCCCCTATGGCTACACCTTC
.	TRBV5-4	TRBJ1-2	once	CASSLAWIGSYGYTF	TGTGCCAGCAGCTTGGCCTGGATAGGGAGCTATGGCTACACCTTC
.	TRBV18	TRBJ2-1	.	CASSLLHEQFF	TGTGCCAGCTCCCTTTTACATGAGCAGTTCTTC
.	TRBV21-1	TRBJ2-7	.	CASSKAPLEQYF	TGTGCCAGCAGCAAAGCTCCTCTCGAGCAGTACTTC
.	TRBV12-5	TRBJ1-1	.	CASGLATEREAFF	TGTGCTAGTGGTTTGGCCACTGAACGGGAAGCTTTCTTT
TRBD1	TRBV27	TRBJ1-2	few	CASSLSRGRDYGYTF	TGTGCCAGCAGTTTAAGCAGGGGGCGAGACTATGGCTACACCTTC
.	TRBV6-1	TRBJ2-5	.	CASSELSGWETQYF	TGTGCCAGCAGTGAATTATCTGGGTGGGAGACCCAGTACTTC
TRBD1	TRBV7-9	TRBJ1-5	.	CASSYEPGTGYNQPQHF	TGTGCCAGCAGCTACGAACCCGGGACAGGGTACAATCAGCCCCAGCATTTT
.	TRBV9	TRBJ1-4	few	CASSVAQGAEKLFF	TGTGCCAGCAGCGTAGCTCAGGGAGCCGAAAAACTGTTTTTT
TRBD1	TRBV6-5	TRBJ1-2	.	CASRPTGGNRGYTF	TGTGCCAGCAGACCAACAGGGGGAAATCGAGGCTACACCTTC
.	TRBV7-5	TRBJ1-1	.	CARSWRQAEAFF	TGTGCCAGAAGCTGGCGACAAGCTGAAGCTTTCTTT
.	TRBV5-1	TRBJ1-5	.	CASSPGPSNQPQHF	TGCGCCAGCAGCCCCGGCCCGAGCAATCAGCCCCAGCATTTT
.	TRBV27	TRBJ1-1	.	CASSSYTRGFLRGNTEAFF	TGTGCCAGCAGTTCATATACTAGGGGATTTTTAAGGGGAAACACTGAAGCTTTCTTT
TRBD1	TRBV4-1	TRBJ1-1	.	CASSQGGGQGRIEAFF	TGCGCCAGCAGCCAAGGGGGGGGACAGGGGCGAATTGAAGCTTTCTTT